There are many counts of the clone carrying this T cell receptor (beta chain). Antigen unknown. Follow-up blood was drawn about 14 weeks, roughly three months, after antiretroviral therapy began. Whole blood was used without fractionation, so all unsorted peripheral T cells were included. This record comes from a study of HIV-infected patients and healthy controls. cDNA was made from approximately 500 ng RNA using alpha and beta constant primers. Separate chain-specific third strand synthesis with multiplexing indices produced the alpha and beta libraries. MiXCR, applied by TCRdb to the 5' RACE reads, yields one record per CDR3 protein. The sample has thousands of distinct CDR3 sequences; over 7.5% are singletons. There are 10 residues in the CDR3. Deletions cut 9 bases from V and 5 bases from J, with 6 bases between. Germline-derived CDR1 and CDR2 are SNHLY and FYNNEI. Study-level findings and limits: Healthy controls carried many MAIT alpha-chain CDR3s, while HIV+ repertoires had few. CDR3 sharing between individuals was lower in HIV-infected patients than in healthy controls. Apparent post-therapy Gini recovery among HIV-infected patients was not reproduced with size-matched repertoires.

This chain joins TRBV2 and TRBJ2-3; D is uncertain. Specimen: blood, collected during antiretroviral therapy. The sequence came from an adult with HIV infection. DNA of the CDR3: TGTGCCAGTTGGCAAGATACGCAGTATTTT. It encodes CASWQDTQYF.